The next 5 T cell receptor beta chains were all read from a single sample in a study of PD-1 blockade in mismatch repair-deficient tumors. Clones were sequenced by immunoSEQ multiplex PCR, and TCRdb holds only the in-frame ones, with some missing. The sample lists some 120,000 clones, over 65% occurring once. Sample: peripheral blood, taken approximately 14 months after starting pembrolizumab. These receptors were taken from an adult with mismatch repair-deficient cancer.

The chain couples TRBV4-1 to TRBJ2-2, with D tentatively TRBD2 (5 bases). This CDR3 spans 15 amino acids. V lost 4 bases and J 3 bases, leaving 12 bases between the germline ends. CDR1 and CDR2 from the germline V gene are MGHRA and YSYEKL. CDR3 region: CASSLGSIYTGELFF. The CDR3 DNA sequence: TGCGCCAGCAGCCTGGGGAGCATATACACCGGGGAGCTGTTTTTT.

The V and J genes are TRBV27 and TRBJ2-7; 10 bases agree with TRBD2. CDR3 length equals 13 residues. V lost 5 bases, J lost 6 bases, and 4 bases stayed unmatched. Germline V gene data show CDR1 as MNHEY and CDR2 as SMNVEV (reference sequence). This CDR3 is CASSQLAGREQYF. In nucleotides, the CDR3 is TGTGCCAGCAGTCAACTAGCGGGGCGCGAGCAGTACTTC.

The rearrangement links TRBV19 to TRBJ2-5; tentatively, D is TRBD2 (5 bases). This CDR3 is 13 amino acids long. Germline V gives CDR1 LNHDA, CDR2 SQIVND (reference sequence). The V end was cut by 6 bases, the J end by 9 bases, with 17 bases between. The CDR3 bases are TGTGCCAGTAGCGGTTCCTCCGGGGTGGCCCAGTACTTC. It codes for CASSGSSGVAQYF.

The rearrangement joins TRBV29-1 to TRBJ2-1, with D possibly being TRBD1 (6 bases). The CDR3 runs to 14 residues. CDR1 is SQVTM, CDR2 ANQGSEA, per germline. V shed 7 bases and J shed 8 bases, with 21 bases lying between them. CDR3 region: CSGDGGRGWYEQFF. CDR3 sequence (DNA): TGCAGCGGGGATGGGGGCCGGGGATGGTATGAGCAGTTCTTC.

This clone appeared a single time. In nucleotides, the CDR3 is TGTGCCACAGCAGGGGCTAAGAACTATGGCTACACCTTC. This translates into CATAGAKNYGYTF. This chain uses TRBV7-2 with TRBJ1-2; a possible D gene is TRBD1 (6 bases). Germline CDR1 is SGHTA and CDR2 is FQGNSA. V dropped 10 bases and J dropped 2 bases, with 14 bases sitting between them. The CDR3 has 13 amino acids. Full variable domain (outside the CDR3, taken from reference TRBV7-2 and TRBJ1-2): GAGVSQSPSNKVTEKGKDVELRCDPISGHTALYWYRQSLGQGLEFLIYFQGNSAPDKSGLPSDRFSAERTGGSVSTLTIQRTQQEDSAVYLCATAGAKNYGYTFGSGTRLTVV.